Shown below are 23 T cell receptor beta chains from a single sample sequenced in a study of blood T cell repertoires in COVID-19. Only in-frame clones appear in the TCRdb table, and some are missing; sequencing was by immunoSEQ multiplex PCR. The sample carries roughly 200,000 clones, roughly 88% recorded once. The sample was PBMCs or T cells enriched from blood (not recorded which). The receptors originated from a woman between 35 and 50 years old with acute COVID-19.

The V gene is TRBV28, the J gene TRBJ1-1, with 7 bases lining up with TRBD1. This CDR3 has 16 residues. The V segment lost 6 bases and the J segment 0 bases; nucleotides outside the gene matches: 10. In germline, CDR1 is MDHEN, CDR2 SYDVKM. The CDR3 DNA is TGTGCCAGCAGGGGACCACCCGGGACAGTGAACACTGAAGCTTTCTTT. Amino acid sequence: CASRGPPGTVNTEAFF.

This rearrangement joins TRBV9 to TRBJ1-1; D ambiguous. Deletions cut 3 bases from V and 1 base from J, with 7 bases between. The CDR3 covers 13 residues. The germline V gene has CDR1 SGDLS and CDR2 YYNGEE. CDR3 DNA: TGTGCCAGCAGCGCGAGAACGAACACTGAAGCTTTCTTT. It specifies CASSARTNTEAFF.

This clone was seen once. The chain uses TRBV19 and TRBJ1-5; D might be TRBD1 (6 bases). The CDR3 runs to 15 residues. Trimming removed 1 base from V and 4 bases from J, with 11 bases in between. Per germline, CDR1 LNHDA and CDR2 SQIVND (reference sequence). The CDR3 reads CASSIVAGANQPQHF. The DNA for the CDR3 is TGTGCCAGTAGTATAGTTGCAGGGGCGAATCAGCCCCAGCATTTT.

CDR3 amino acids: CASSVTGDQPQHF. Written as DNA, the CDR3 is TGTGCCAGCAGTGTTACAGGGGATCAGCCCCAGCATTTT. J is TRBJ1-5 and V is TRBV2, with TRBD1 identical over 7 bases. This CDR3 has 13 amino acids. Germline V gene sequence: CDR1 SNHLY, CDR2 FYNNEI. With 4 bases clipped from V and 5 bases from J, the junction kept 2 bases outside the gene matches.

The chain carries TRBV19 and TRBJ1-5; D possibly corresponds to TRBD1 (5 bases). Germline lookup yields CDR1 LNHDA and CDR2 SQIVND (reference sequence). The germline V and J ends were trimmed by 7 bases and 7 bases, with 14 bases remaining between them. The CDR3 is 13 residues long. The CDR3 protein is CASNKSGRQPQHF. The DNA of the CDR3 is TGTGCCAGTAACAAATCAGGGCGGCAGCCCCAGCATTTT.

The table lists this clone with a count of one. The genes are TRBV29-1 and TRBJ1-2; 7 bases match TRBD1. Looked up from germline, CDR1 is SQVTM and CDR2 is ANQGSEA. The CDR3 spans 12 residues. The junction had 5 bases not matched to a gene; V was cut back by 6 bases and J by 4 bases. The CDR3 region is CSVLGTAYGYTF. DNA for the CDR3: TGCAGCGTGCTGGGGACAGCCTATGGCTACACCTTC.

The table lists this clone with a few counts. The chain carries TRBV7-2 and TRBJ1-1; 7 bases map to TRBD1. Germline values: CDR1 SGHTA, CDR2 FQGNSA. The CDR3 totals 15 residues. With 5 bases clipped from V and 4 bases from J, the junction kept 10 bases outside the gene matches. This CDR3 is CASSPDRVGGTEAFF. CDR3 DNA sequence: TGTGCCAGCAGCCCCGACAGGGTAGGCGGCACTGAAGCTTTCTTT.

The chain carries TRBV5-5 and TRBJ2-3, with 8 bases identical to TRBD1. The V gene's germline CDR1 is SGHKS and CDR2 YYEKEE (reference sequence). V lost 1 base to trimming and J lost 2 bases; unmatched junction nucleotides: 6. The CDR3 runs to 16 residues. CDR3: CASSLYDRGITDTQYF. In nucleotides, the CDR3 is TGTGCCAGCAGCTTGTATGACAGGGGCATCACAGATACGCAGTATTTT.

With regard to this clone: Other DNA sequences within the sample encode an identical CDR3. The rearrangement links TRBV19 to TRBJ1-5; tentatively, D is TRBD1 (5 bases). The V gene's germline CDR1 is LNHDA and CDR2 SQIVND (reference sequence). This CDR3 contains 15 residues. V shed 3 bases and J shed 7 bases, with 16 bases lying between them. The CDR3 DNA follows: TGTGCCAGTAGTATCGGGGTCGGGGGGGGGCAGCCCCAGCATTTT. As protein: CASSIGVGGGQPQHF.

The rearrangement uses TRBV27 and TRBJ2-5; D might be TRBD1 (6 bases). The CDR3 is 13 amino acids. Looked up from germline, CDR1 is MNHEY and CDR2 is SMNVEV (reference sequence). V dropped 4 bases and J dropped 5 bases, with 11 bases sitting between them. The chain's CDR3 is CASSSPGEETQYF. The CDR3, as DNA: TGTGCCAGCAGTTCCCCAGGGGAGGAGACCCAGTACTTC.

This clone is a singleton in its sample. V and J are TRBV3-1 (or the pseudogene TRBV3-2) and TRBJ1-2; D not resolved. CDR3 length: 14 residues. Germline CDR1 is LGHDT and CDR2 is YNNKEL (reference sequence). The V gene lost 4 bases and the J gene lost 4 bases, with 13 bases spanning the gap. Here the CDR3 reads CASSPGSGIYGYTF. In DNA form, the CDR3 reads TGTGCCAGCAGCCCAGGATCGGGGATCTATGGCTACACCTTC.

This clone came up once. V and J are TRBV3-1 (or the pseudogene TRBV3-2) and TRBJ2-3; D uncertain. Germline-derived CDR1 and CDR2 are LGHDT and YNNKEL (reference sequence). This CDR3 is 14 amino acids long. With 3 bases removed from V and 3 bases from J, the gap between germline ends came to 10 bases. CDR3 DNA: TGTGCCAGCAGCCAGCTCAGCGTGACAGATACGCAGTATTTT. It is translated as CASSQLSVTDTQYF.

The V gene is TRBV27, the J gene TRBJ1-3; 9 positions match TRBD1. V was clipped by 6 bases and J by 4 bases; unmatched bases: 4. CDR1 is MNHEY and CDR2 is SMNVEV in the germline V gene (reference sequence). This CDR3 contains 14 residues. The chain's CDR3 is CASRAQGAGNTIYF. Here the CDR3 DNA reads TGTGCCAGCAGGGCACAGGGGGCAGGAAACACCATATATTTT.

The chain joins TRBV5-1 to TRBJ2-1; D is perhaps TRBD2 (6 bases). The germline V gene encodes CDR1 SGHRS and CDR2 YFSETQ. V lost 4 bases and J lost 8, with 16 bases in between. The CDR3 extends over 14 amino acids. The CDR3 coding sequence is TGCGCCAGCAGCCCAAACCACTCGGGGGATGAGCAGTTCTTC. Translation: CASSPNHSGDEQFF. The full variable domain, rest sourced from reference TRBV5-1 and TRBJ2-1, is KAGVTQTPRYLIKTRGQQVTLSCSPISGHRSVSWYQQTPGQGLQFLFEYFSETQRNKGNFPGRFSGRQFSNSRSEMNVSTLELGDSALYLCASSPNHSGDEQFFGPGTRLTVL.

This chain connects TRBV27 to TRBJ1-4; a possible D gene is TRBD1 (5 bases). Germline loops: CDR1 MNHEY, CDR2 SMNVEV (reference sequence). This CDR3 has 16 residues. Trimming cost V 3 bases and J 8 bases, with 19 bases left between them. The CDR3 spells CASSLARGLTWEKLFF. The CDR3 coding sequence is TGTGCCAGCAGTTTGGCGCGGGGCCTGACTTGGGAAAAACTGTTTTTT.

The V gene is TRBV2, the J gene TRBJ1-1, with TRBD1 matching over 7 bases. CDR3 length equals 12 residues. Germline V gene lookup returns CDR1 SNHLY and CDR2 FYNNEI. Trimming cost V 1 base and J 11 bases; bases outside gene matches: 4. CDR3 nucleotide sequence: TGTGCCAGCAGTGAAGGGACAGGCCTGGCTTTCTTT. Translation: CASSEGTGLAFF.

The V gene is TRBV6-1, the J gene TRBJ1-1; the D is unclear. This CDR3 has 11 residues. Germline V CDR1 and CDR2: MNHNS, SASEGT. The germline V and J ends were trimmed by 1 base and 11 bases, with 8 bases remaining between them. This CDR3 is CASSEGRWAFF. The CDR3, as DNA: TGTGCCAGCAGTGAAGGCAGGTGGGCTTTCTTT.

The rearrangement uses TRBV7-2 and TRBJ2-7; possibly TRBD1 for D (5 bases). Trimming pared 1 base from V and 5 bases from J, leaving 15 bases between. Looked up from germline, CDR1 is SGHTA and CDR2 is FQGNSA. The CDR3 consists of 15 residues. CDR3 region: CASSLGRAAGHEQYF. CDR3 nucleotides: TGTGCCAGCAGCTTAGGGCGAGCCGCAGGGCACGAGCAGTACTTC. Supplemented by reference TRBV7-2 and TRBJ2-7, the full variable domain reads GAGVSQSPSNKVTEKGKDVELRCDPISGHTALYWYRQSLGQGLEFLIYFQGNSAPDKSGLPSDRFSAERTGGSVSTLTIQRTQQEDSAVYLCASSLGRAAGHEQYFGPGTRLTVT.

The gene calls are TRBV12-3 or TRBV12-4 and TRBJ2-1; the D gene is possibly TRBD1 (6 bases). The V end lost 5 bases, the J end lost 10 bases, and 12 bases lay between the germline ends. The CDR3 spans 12 residues. The CDR3 reads CASSDPGTEQFF. The CDR3 nucleotides are TGTGCCAGCAGTGACCCGGGGACAGAGCAGTTCTTC.

This clone occurred once. The rearrangement links TRBV5-8 to TRBJ1-6; unclear D gene. This CDR3 comprises 16 residues. The V gene's germline CDR1 is SGHTS and CDR2 YDEGEE. Deletions cut 4 bases from V and 10 bases from J, with 21 bases between. The CDR3 loop is CASSARSGVGVSPLHF. In nucleotides, the CDR3 is TGTGCCAGCAGCGCCCGTTCCGGGGTGGGCGTATCACCCCTCCACTTT.

This sequence joins TRBV19 and TRBJ1-1; 7 positions agree with TRBD1. The CDR3 extends over 14 amino acids. J gave up 10 bases and V 3 bases, and 11 bases lay outside the gene matches. The germline gives CDR1 LNHDA, CDR2 SQIVND (reference sequence). The CDR3 sequence: CASSMGQSSNGAFF. DNA of the CDR3: TGTGCCAGTAGTATGGGACAGTCTTCAAACGGAGCTTTCTTT.

The chain carries TRBV24-1 and TRBJ1-2; D not certain. Trimming shortened V by 4 bases and J by 3 bases, and 14 bases separated the two germline ends. The germline V gene has CDR1 KGHDR and CDR2 SFDVKD. The CDR3 is 15 residues long. CDR3 sequence (DNA): TGTGCCACCAGTGACCGGTCCCCCGGAGACTATGGCTACACCTTC. It yields the protein CATSDRSPGDYGYTF.

The CDR3 coding sequence is TGTGCCAGCAGTGTTCCCGGGGTTTATGGCTACACCTTC. Translated, it gives CASSVPGVYGYTF. The V gene is TRBV2, the J gene TRBJ1-2; D is uncertain. Germline values: CDR1 SNHLY, CDR2 FYNNEI. This CDR3 has 13 amino acids. With 4 bases removed from V and 5 bases from J, the gap between germline ends came to 11 bases.